The 8 T cell receptor beta chains listed next were all sequenced from one sample in a study of T-cell reconstitution after alpha-beta-depleted transplantation in children. During its preparation, the TCRbeta library received unique molecular identifiers. TCRdb used MiXCR to reprocess the PCR reads, holding one entry per CDR3 protein. Among hundreds of thousands of distinct CDR3 sequences, roughly a quarter were seen once, and the ten largest hold about 5%. The sample was PBMCs, mostly from graft donor cells, taken 360 days after TCRalphabeta/CD19-depleted stem cell transplant. All receptors come from a female patient younger than 10 who had a stem cell transplant for congenital amegakaryocytic thrombocytopenia, so the T cells may come from the graft donor.

The rearrangement joins TRBV4-3 to TRBJ2-5; 8 nucleotides align to TRBD1. V was pared by 3 bases and J by 5 bases, with 8 bases of the junction left unmatched. Per germline, CDR1 LGHNA and CDR2 YSLEER. The CDR3 totals 15 residues. DNA of the CDR3: TGCGCCAGCAGCCAGCTCCAGGGGGCGGGTGAGACCCAGTACTTC. Translated, it gives CASSQLQGAGETQYF.

This clonotype came up a few times. V and J are TRBV7-9 and TRBJ2-2, with 9 bases identical to TRBD1. The CDR3 length is 17 residues. The junction had 8 bases not matched to a gene; V was cut back by 5 bases and J by 1 base. The germline gives CDR1 SEHNR, CDR2 FQNEAQ (reference sequence). The CDR3 region has the DNA TGTGCCAGCAGCCCCCCCGGGACAGGGATGAACACCGGGGAGCTGTTTTTT. Encoded protein: CASSPPGTGMNTGELFF.

The CDR3 spells CASSPYGVGTGGTGELFF. The DNA of the CDR3 is TGTGCCAGCAGCCCTTATGGGGTCGGGACAGGGGGAACCGGGGAGCTGTTTTTT. The chain joins TRBV6-5 to TRBJ2-2, with 11 positions matching TRBD1. The CDR3 spans 18 residues. The junction had 14 bases not matched to a gene; V was cut back by 6 bases and J by 5 bases. Germline assignment: CDR1 MNHEY and CDR2 SVGAGI.

This clonotype was detected only a few times. The rearrangement uses TRBV28 and TRBJ1-1; 8 nucleotides agree with TRBD1. CDR1 is MDHEN and CDR2 is SYDVKM in the germline V gene. The CDR3 sequence is 13 residues long. V shed 6 bases, J shed 4 bases, and the junction held 4 bases outside the gene matches. Here the CDR3 reads CASSHRGVTEAFF. CDR3 nucleotides: TGTGCCAGCAGCCACAGGGGGGTCACTGAAGCTTTCTTT.

The rearrangement uses TRBV6-2 or TRBV6-3 and TRBJ2-7; 8 bases are shared with TRBD2. The CDR3 length is 14 residues. Trimming took 4 bases from V and 7 from J; bases not matched to a gene: 9. Germline V CDR1 and CDR2: MNHEY, SVGEGT. DNA of the CDR3: TGTGCCAGCAGTTTCGGGACTAGTTCGGTGGAGCAGTACTTC. Translated, it gives CASSFGTSSVEQYF.

This sequence joins TRBV30 and TRBJ2-1, with 7 bases matching TRBD2. CDR1 and CDR2 (germline): GTSNPN, SVGIG (reference sequence). V dropped 5 bases and J dropped 3; count of bases not matched to a gene: 1. The CDR3 extends over 12 amino acids. The CDR3 region has the DNA TGTGCCTGGGGCGGGAGCTACAATGAGCAGTTCTTC. It is translated as CAWGGSYNEQFF.

This clonotype was counted only a few times. The gene calls are TRBV15 and TRBJ2-1, with 8 bases fitting TRBD1. CDR1 and CDR2 (germline): LNHNV, YYDKDF (reference sequence). After removal of 5 bases from V and 3 bases from J, the junction contained 6 bases not matched to a gene. The CDR3 extends over 15 amino acids. CDR3 amino acids: CATSEQGVDYNEQFF. Written as DNA, the CDR3 is TGTGCCACCAGCGAACAGGGGGTGGACTACAATGAGCAGTTCTTC.

The rearrangement links TRBV11-2 to TRBJ2-7; possibly TRBD2 for D (7 bases). Trimming took off 5 bases at V and 6 bases at J, with 20 bases between the two ends. Germline V CDR1 and CDR2: SGHAT, FQNNGV. The CDR3 loop spans 15 amino acids. The CDR3, as DNA: TGTGCCAGCAGCCCCATTGGGGGGGCCAGGTCCGAGCAGTACTTC. Translated, it gives CASSPIGGARSEQYF.